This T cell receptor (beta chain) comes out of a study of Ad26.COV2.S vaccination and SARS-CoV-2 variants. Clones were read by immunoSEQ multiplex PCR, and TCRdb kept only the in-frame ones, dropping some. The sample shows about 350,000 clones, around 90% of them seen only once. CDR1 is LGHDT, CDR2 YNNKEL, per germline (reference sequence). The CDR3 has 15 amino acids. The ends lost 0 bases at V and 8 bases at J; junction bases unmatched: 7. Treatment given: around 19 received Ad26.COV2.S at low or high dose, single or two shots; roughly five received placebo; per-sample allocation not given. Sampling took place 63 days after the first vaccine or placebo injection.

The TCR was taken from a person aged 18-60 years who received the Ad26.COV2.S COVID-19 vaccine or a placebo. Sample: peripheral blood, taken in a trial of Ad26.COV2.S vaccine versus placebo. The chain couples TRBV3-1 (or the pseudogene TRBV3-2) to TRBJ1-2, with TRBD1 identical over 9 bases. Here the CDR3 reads CASSQDTGGAGGYTF. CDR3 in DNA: TGTGCCAGCAGCCAAGACACAGGGGGCGCGGGGGGCTACACCTTC.